Below, 9 T cell receptor beta chains from the same sample are listed, as sequenced in a study of PD-1 blockade in classical Hodgkin lymphoma. TCRdb keeps only in-frame clones here, not all; method: immunoSEQ multiplex PCR. The data show approximately 100,000 clones, with roughly 91% seen just once and around 7% held by the top ten. All the patients suffered relapse after autologous stem cell transplantation, and brentuximab vedotin exposure differed. The input for sequencing was peripheral blood mononuclear cells (PBMCs), taken before the second cycle of nivolumab. All receptors derive from a human donor with classical Hodgkin lymphoma.

J is TRBJ1-1 and V is TRBV19, with 8 nucleotides matching TRBD1. The CDR3 consists of 14 residues. V lost 2 bases to trimming and J lost 6 bases; unmatched junction nucleotides: 5. Germline V gene data show CDR1 as LNHDA and CDR2 as SQIVND (reference sequence). As DNA, the CDR3 is TGTGCCAGTAGTATACGACAGGGGATCGCTGAAGCTTTCTTT. This encodes CASSIRQGIAEAFF.

The rearrangement links TRBV11-3 to TRBJ2-1, with D perhaps matching TRBD2 (6 bases). Per germline, CDR1 SGHNT and CDR2 YENEEA. This CDR3 spans 13 amino acids. V dropped 5 bases and J dropped 9 bases, with 14 bases sitting between them. The CDR3 bases are TGTGCCAGCAGCCCAGAGGGGCGGGGTGAGCAGTTCTTC. Protein sequence: CASSPEGRGEQFF. The full variable domain, completed using reference TRBV11-3 and TRBJ2-1, is EAGVVQSPRYKIIEKKQPVAFWCNPISGHNTLYWYLQNLGQGPELLIRYENEEAVDDSQLPKDRFSAERLKGVDSTLKIQPAELGDSAVYLCASSPEGRGEQFFGPGTRLTVL.

This chain joins TRBV7-6 and TRBJ2-3; D not resolved. Germline V lookup: CDR1 SGHVS, CDR2 FNYEAQ. Trimming pared 4 bases from V and 6 bases from J, leaving 11 bases between. The CDR3 sequence is 13 residues long. The CDR3 region has the DNA TGTGCCAGCAGCTGGGCCTCCTGGGATACGCAGTATTTT. Amino acid sequence: CASSWASWDTQYF.

The J gene is TRBJ2-2, the V gene TRBV11-2; D may be TRBD1 (5 bases). This CDR3 region has 17 residues. Between the trimmed V and J ends, which lost 5 bases and 7 bases, there was a span of 23 bases. The germline gives CDR1 SGHAT, CDR2 FQNNGV. This CDR3 reads CASSVGRGRKFGGELFF. In nucleotides, the CDR3 is TGTGCCAGCAGCGTGGGTAGGGGCCGCAAATTTGGCGGGGAGCTGTTTTTT.

This chain links TRBV5-6 with TRBJ2-2; TRBD1 aligns across 7 bases. Trimming at V came to 2 bases and at J to 1 base, leaving 5 bases not matched to a gene. This CDR3 is built from 16 residues. Germline lookup yields CDR1 SGHDT and CDR2 YYEEEE. The CDR3 is CASSFPGQWNTGELFF. For the CDR3, the DNA is TGTGCCAGCAGCTTTCCGGGACAGTGGAACACCGGGGAGCTGTTTTTT.

This clone was counted only a few times. V gene TRBV30 combines with J gene TRBJ1-1; D not resolved. Trimming removed 0 bases at V and 7 bases at J, with 12 bases between. There are 13 residues in the CDR3. CDR1 is GTSNPN and CDR2 is SVGIG in the germline V gene (reference sequence). Written as DNA, the CDR3 is TGTGCCTGGAGTGTGGGTATATGGGGTGAAGCTTTCTTT. This gives the protein CAWSVGIWGEAFF.

The rearrangement links TRBV4-3 to TRBJ1-4, with a weak D call TRBD1 (5 bases). V dropped 0 bases and J dropped 7 bases, with 12 bases sitting between them. Per the germline V gene, CDR1 is LGHNA and CDR2 is YSLEER. The CDR3 loop spans 15 amino acids. The CDR3 DNA reads TGCGCCAGCAGCCAAGATGTCGGGGGGGGTGAAAAACTGTTTTTT. Translation gives CASSQDVGGGEKLFF.

The CDR3 sequence is CASSLARDYEQYF. DNA for the CDR3: TGCGCCAGCAGCTTGGCCCGGGACTACGAGCAGTACTTC. The chain combines TRBV5-1 with TRBJ2-7; D is perhaps TRBD2 (5 bases). V gave up 0 bases and J gave up 3 bases, with 7 bases separating them. The CDR3 spans 13 residues. The V gene's germline CDR1 is SGHRS and CDR2 YFSETQ. The full variable domain, rest sourced from reference TRBV5-1 and TRBJ2-7, is KAGVTQTPRYLIKTRGQQVTLSCSPISGHRSVSWYQQTPGQGLQFLFEYFSETQRNKGNFPGRFSGRQFSNSRSEMNVSTLELGDSALYLCASSLARDYEQYFGPGTRLTVT.

The chain joins TRBV7-9 to TRBJ2-1, with D maybe TRBD1 (5 bases). The CDR3 length is 11 residues. The ends were cut back, 7 bases at V and 10 bases at J, with 11 bases in the middle. Looked up from germline, CDR1 is SEHNR and CDR2 is FQNEAQ (reference sequence). CDR3 nucleotide sequence: TGTGCCAGCATGGACACCCGGGAGCAGTTCTTC. Residues: CASMDTREQFF.